A selection of T cell receptor beta chains follows, all from one sample in a study of regulatory T cells in long-lasting Graves disease. MiXCR, run by TCRdb on the multiplex PCR reads, gives a single entry per CDR3 protein. The sample holds about 470,000 distinct CDR3 sequences, 20% to 25% seen once. The material was peripheral blood mononuclear cells (PBMCs), obtained when the disease was refractory, from a patient treated with antithyroid drugs. These receptors came from a female donor with Graves disease. Both conserved end residues are part of each CDR3. The D gene is left open where the match is weak.

NA,TRBJ2-5,13,TRBV7-3,CASSSYLQETQYF
TRBD2,TRBJ2-2,15,TRBV12-3/TRBV12-4,CASRGLAGFTGELFF
NA,TRBJ2-7,14,TRBV5-1,CASSFSLQGYEQYF
NA,TRBJ2-5,12,TRBV7-9,CASSLGQETQYF
TRBD2,TRBJ2-7,15,TRBV6-5,CASSSVGGRSNEQYF
TRBD1,TRBJ1-6,16,TRBV11-3,CASSPRGDPLRSPLHF
NA,TRBJ2-7,12,TRBV20-1,CSARGQVYEQYF
TRBD1,TRBJ2-2,15,TRBV28,CASSEQGGDTGELFF
NA,TRBJ1-1,12,TRBV2,CASSASNTEAFF
NA,TRBJ1-3,13,TRBV2,CASSRDSGNTIYF
NA,TRBJ2-3,15,TRBV15,CVTSRGIPGGGTQYF
TRBD2,TRBJ2-7,15,TRBV6-1,CASGLAGDPPKEQYF
TRBD2,TRBJ2-7,14,TRBV28,CASSLAGESSEQYF
TRBD1,TRBJ1-2,16,TRBV15,CATSRDGTGPTDGYTF
NA,TRBJ1-1,14,TRBV28,CASSLDREGSWAFF
NA,TRBJ2-5,15,TRBV14,CASSQRLSAEETQYF
TRBD2,TRBJ2-7,18,TRBV6-2/TRBV6-3,CASSQTSRVRSGSGEQYF
NA,TRBJ1-1,16,TRBV7-9,CASSFGTGGVNTEAFF